This entry describes one T cell receptor beta chain. This clonotype was counted many times. This clone's antigen is unknown. One end of the junction varies from germline; a read error may be responsible. TCR beta CDR3 regions were amplified from RNA transcripts. The TCR CDR3 was subjected to a first round of RT-PCR using the HTBI primer set and the Qiagen OneStep RT-PCR kit. A second multiplex PCR round built the libraries, followed by size selection and purification. Libraries were sequenced paired-end with 100 bp reads on an Illumina HiSeq2000. The original methods were these. SOAPnuke was used to process the raw data, with reads discarded if the reads contained adapters or uncalled bases, had a mean Phred below 15, or lacked an exact constant-primer or identifier match. High-quality paired reads were merged with COPE v1.2.5, and unique nucleotide sequences were defined as clonotypes. MiTCR v1.1 was used to align clonotypes to the IMGT TRBV, TRBD and TRBJ reference segments. The analysis included only V-J combinations with a frequency above 0.0001, which together covered more than 99% of the repertoires. The TCS score was defined as the ratio of F50 (clonal expansion) to E x V (chaos), calculated using BLOSUM62-based TCRdist between CDR3 peptides within each V-J. Welch's t-statistics and random forest reduced 500 to 550 V-J features to 13, which were used in a naive Bayes classifier (R e1071). TCRdb reanalyzed the raw reads on its own, using fastp at Q25 for trimming and MiXCR for clone calling, and kept in-frame beta chains. Entries that share a CDR3 protein sequence are merged under the most common genes and DNA. TCRdb's processing, not the study's, gives the V and J calls here. Across this sample there are some 600,000 distinct CDR3 sequences, with approximately 13% seen only once. The ten largest make up more than 5% of the sample.

Hyperthyroidism patients were aged 18 to 65 years and newly diagnosed, with disease duration of less than 2 months. Patients with uncontrolled infections, other autoimmune diseases, pregnancy or lactation were excluded. Diagnoses relied on clinical symptoms, serum thyroxine and TRAb, thyroid ultrasound and orbital computed tomography. Blood from progressor patients was collected at the time of first diagnosis with hyperthyroidism, before any ophthalmopathy symptoms had appeared. PBMCs were isolated from more than 8 ml of fresh peripheral blood by Ficoll-Paque density gradient centrifugation. Progressor patients were defined as those initially diagnosed with Graves' hyperthyroidism in whom ophthalmopathy developed during follow-up. Trizol reagent was used to extract total RNA, and RNA quality was then checked on an Agilent 2100 Bioanalyzer. This entry belongs to a study of T cells in Graves' hyperthyroidism and ophthalmopathy (dated by TCRdb to about 2019). Background on the whole study: Peripheral blood samples were taken at the time of initial diagnosis, prior to any treatment. Once sampling was done, hyperthyroidism patients were given methimazole at a starting dose of 30 mg daily, whereas ophthalmopathy patients were given high-dose intravenous methylprednisolone. The approximately 95 discovery patients were divided at random into training and test sets in a 7:3 ratio. In about six Graves' hyperthyroidism patients, the study also compared T-cell repertoires from thyroid tissue with T-cell repertoires from blood. TCR V-J signatures able to tell the groups apart were searched for in a discovery cohort of 90 to 100 patients, of whom over 40 had Graves' ophthalmopathy and around 57 had stable Graves' hyperthyroidism. The paper describes TCR Vbeta CDR3 sequencing of 135 peripheral blood samples, made up of 43 ophthalmopathy patients, roughly 75 hyperthyroidism patients and 17 progressor patients. Prospective prediction of ophthalmopathy was tested in an independent validation cohort of fewer than 20 hyperthyroidism patients and some 17 patients who later progressed to ophthalmopathy. What the study reported, not specific to this receptor: Sample size was not statistically predetermined, and blinding of investigators to group allocation was not performed. In cross-validation, a model built on a 13 V-J signature told ophthalmopathy apart from stable hyperthyroidism with approximately 90% sensitivity and about 81% specificity, and in testing the same model reached 80%/75%. In validation, the model predicted progression to ophthalmopathy a median of around 6.5 months before onset, with around 70% sensitivity and about 72% specificity. Most expanded thyroid clonotypes (frequency above 0.001) were also detected in blood, suggesting blood repertoires may reflect thyroid immune responses.

Including the terminal cysteine and phenylalanine, the CDR3 comprises 13 residues. Only the CDR3 region is kept as DNA, spanning 39 bases read in frame from base 1. The germline V gene (reference sequence) provides CDR1 LGHDT and CDR2 YNNKEL. Recombination connected TRBV3-1 to TRBJ1-6; the D segment could be TRBD1, given 5 matching bases. Sequencing used blood. The sequence was obtained from a woman younger than 45 with Graves' hyperthyroidism that later progressed to Graves' ophthalmopathy. The CDR3 protein: CASNQQVRSPLHF. Here is the DNA: TGTGCCAGCAACCAACAGGTCAGGTCACCCCTCCACTTT.